This T cell receptor beta chain was identified during a study of blood T cell repertoires in COVID-19. Study context: Samples representing acute and convalescent COVID-19 were sourced from the United States, Italy and Spain.

Deletions cut 3 bases from V and 5 bases from J, with 14 bases between. In germline, CDR1 is SQVTM, CDR2 ANQGSEA. The CDR3 runs 14 residues. In the authors' methods: Reference gene primer amplification yielded estimated nucleated cell counts. Assay used: immunoSEQ multiplex PCR; TCRdb lists only in-frame clones, some missing. That table is the source of V, J and clone size, and D and trimming were worked out from the DNA. Seen here are about 210,000 clones, about 85% observed once, and the top ten hold over 1.5%. V usage is TRBV29-1 and J usage is TRBJ2-1; D not resolved. Specimen: peripheral blood. The source is a man aged 70-80 years with acute or convalescent COVID-19. The CDR3 loop reads CSVEIRRRDNEQFF. The DNA of the CDR3 is TGCAGCGTTGAGATAAGGCGGAGAGACAATGAGCAGTTCTTC.